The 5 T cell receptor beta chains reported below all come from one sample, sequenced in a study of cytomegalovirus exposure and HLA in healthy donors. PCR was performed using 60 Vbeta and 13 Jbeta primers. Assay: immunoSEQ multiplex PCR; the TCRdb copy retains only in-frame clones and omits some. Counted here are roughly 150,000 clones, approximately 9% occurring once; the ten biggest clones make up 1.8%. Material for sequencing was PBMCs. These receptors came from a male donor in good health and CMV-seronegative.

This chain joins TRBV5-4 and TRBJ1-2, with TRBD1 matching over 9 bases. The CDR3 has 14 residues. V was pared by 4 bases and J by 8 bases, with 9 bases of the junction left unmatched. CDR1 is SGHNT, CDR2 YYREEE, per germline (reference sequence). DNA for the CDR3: TGTGCCAGCAGCCCTTGGACAGGGGAGGGCGGCTACACCTTC. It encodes CASSPWTGEGGYTF. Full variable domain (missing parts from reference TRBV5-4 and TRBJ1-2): ETGVTQSPTHLIKTRGQQVTLRCSSQSGHNTVSWYQQALGQGPQFIFQYYREEENGRGNFPPRFSGLQFPNYSSELNVNALELDDSALYLCASSPWTGEGGYTFGSGTRLTVV.

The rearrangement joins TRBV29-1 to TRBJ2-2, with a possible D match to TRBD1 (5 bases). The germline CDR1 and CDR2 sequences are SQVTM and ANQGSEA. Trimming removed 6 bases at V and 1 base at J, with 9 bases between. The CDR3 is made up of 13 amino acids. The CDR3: CSVDTENTGELFF. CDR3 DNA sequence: TGCAGCGTGGACACAGAGAACACCGGGGAGCTGTTTTTT.

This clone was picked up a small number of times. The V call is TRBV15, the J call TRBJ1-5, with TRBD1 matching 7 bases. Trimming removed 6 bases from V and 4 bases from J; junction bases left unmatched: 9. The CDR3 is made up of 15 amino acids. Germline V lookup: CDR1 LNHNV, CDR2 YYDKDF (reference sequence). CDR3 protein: CATSPTGSGNQPQHF. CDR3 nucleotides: TGTGCCACCAGTCCGACAGGGTCAGGGAATCAGCCCCAGCATTTT.

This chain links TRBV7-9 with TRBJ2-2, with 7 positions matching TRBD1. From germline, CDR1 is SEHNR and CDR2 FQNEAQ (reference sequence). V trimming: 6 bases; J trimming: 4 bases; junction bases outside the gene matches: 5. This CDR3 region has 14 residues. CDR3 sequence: CASRRQGPTGELFF. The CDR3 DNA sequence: TGTGCCAGCAGGCGACAGGGACCCACCGGGGAGCTGTTTTTT.

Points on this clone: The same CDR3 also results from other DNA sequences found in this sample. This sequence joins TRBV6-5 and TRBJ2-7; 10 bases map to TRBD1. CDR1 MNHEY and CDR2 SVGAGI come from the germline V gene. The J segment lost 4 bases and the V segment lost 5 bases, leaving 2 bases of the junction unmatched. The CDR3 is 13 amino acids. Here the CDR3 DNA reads TGTGCCAGCAGTAGGGACAGGGGATACGAGCAGTACTTC. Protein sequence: CASSRDRGYEQYF.